These 28 T cell receptor beta chains were sequenced from one sample in a study of Ad26.COV2.S vaccination and SARS-CoV-2 variants. The repertoire was sequenced with immunoSEQ multiplex PCR; TCRdb's copy has only in-frame clones and lacks some. The data show around 250,000 clones, roughly 86% seen once. Treatment given: about 20 received Ad26.COV2.S at low or high dose, single or two shots; several received placebo; per-sample allocation not given. Specimen acquisition occurred on day 63 following the initial vaccine or placebo injection. The sequencing used peripheral blood, collected in a trial of Ad26.COV2.S vaccine versus placebo. Every receptor here comes from a person between 18 and 65 years old who received the Ad26.COV2.S COVID-19 vaccine or a placebo.

The chain has TRBV4-1 and TRBJ2-3, with TRBD2 matching 10 bases. This CDR3 is 16 amino acids long. Unmatched junction bases numbered 8, after V lost 2 bases and J lost 6 bases. Germline CDR1 MGHRA, CDR2 YSYEKL. The CDR3 is CASSQTASGGWDTQYF. CDR3 nucleotides: TGCGCCAGCAGCCAAACCGCTAGCGGGGGATGGGATACGCAGTATTTT.

This clone came up once. The rearrangement uses TRBV19 and TRBJ2-3; D gene ambiguous. Per germline, CDR1 LNHDA and CDR2 SQIVND (reference sequence). The CDR3 sequence is 13 residues long. V lost 6 bases to trimming and J lost 4 bases, with 11 bases between them. CDR3 sequence: CASSPLTSDTQYF. The CDR3 DNA is TGTGCCAGTAGCCCCTTAACGTCAGATACGCAGTATTTT.

This rearrangement joins TRBV3-1 (or the pseudogene TRBV3-2) to TRBJ2-5; TRBD2 matches 8 bases. CDR1 LGHDT and CDR2 YNNKEL come from the germline V gene (reference sequence). V lost 8 bases, J lost 3 bases, and 5 bases stayed unmatched. This CDR3 comprises 13 residues. CDR3 sequence: CASFRRGEETQYF. The DNA for the CDR3 is TGTGCCAGCTTTCGGCGGGGGGAAGAGACCCAGTACTTC.

The V and J genes are TRBV9 and TRBJ2-4, with 8 bases lining up with TRBD1. Germline CDR1 reads SGDLS; CDR2 reads YYNGEE. The CDR3 has 16 residues. V shed 4 bases, J shed 0 bases, and the junction held 6 bases outside the gene matches. The CDR3, as DNA: TGTGCCAGCAGCCCAACAGGGGGAAAAGCCAAAAACATTCAGTACTTC. It translates to CASSPTGGKAKNIQYF.

The rearrangement links TRBV6-1 to TRBJ1-5; 10 bases match TRBD1. CDR3 length: 16 amino acids. Germline values: CDR1 MNHNS, CDR2 SASEGT. The V and J ends lost 4 bases and 6 bases, in that order; junction bases with no gene match: 9. The DNA for the CDR3 is TGTGCCAGCAGTGTTTGGACAGGGGGAGAGGGTCAGCCCCAGCATTTT. Translation gives CASSVWTGGEGQPQHF.

In this sample, this clone turned up once. The gene calls are TRBV29-1 and TRBJ2-1, with TRBD1 identical over 9 bases. The CDR3 loop spans 17 amino acids. Trimming removed 6 bases from V and 1 base from J; junction bases left unmatched: 13. Germline V gene lookup returns CDR1 SQVTM and CDR2 ANQGSEA. CDR3 amino acids: CSVRMLTGGYSYNEQFF. CDR3 coding DNA: TGCAGCGTCCGCATGTTGACAGGGGGATATTCCTACAATGAGCAGTTCTTC.

The chain uses TRBV2 and TRBJ2-5; TRBD2 is a possible D gene (7 bases). CDR3 size: 18 residues. The germline CDR1 and CDR2 sequences are SNHLY and FYNNEI. Trimming removed 7 bases from V and 2 bases from J, with 26 bases in between. The CDR3 spells CASTQAGGRNLEQETQYF. Here the CDR3 DNA reads TGTGCCAGCACTCAGGCCGGGGGGCGAAACCTTGAACAAGAGACCCAGTACTTC.

This clone was seen only a few times. V gene TRBV6-5 combines with J gene TRBJ1-6; TRBD1 matches 9 bases. With V trimmed by 5 bases and J by 8 bases, 7 bases remained unmatched. Per germline, CDR1 MNHEY and CDR2 SVGAGI. This CDR3 region has 15 residues. The CDR3 DNA is TGTGCCAGCAGTAGTAGGACAGGGGCGCATTCACCCCTCCACTTT. This translates into CASSSRTGAHSPLHF.

The chain has TRBV2 and TRBJ1-2, with D uncertain. Germline V gene data show CDR1 as SNHLY and CDR2 as FYNNEI. V lost 6 bases to trimming and J lost 2 bases, with 10 bases between them. CDR3 length equals 13 residues. The CDR3 DNA is TGTGCCAGCAGCGTGCAGGTGAACTATGGCTACACCTTC. It is translated as CASSVQVNYGYTF.

This clone has more than one count but fewer than ten. This chain uses TRBV7-2 with TRBJ2-1; D unclear. CDR1 SGHTA and CDR2 FQGNSA come from the germline V gene. The CDR3 has 15 amino acids. Trimming left V 5 bases short and J 0 bases short, with 11 bases between. The chain's CDR3 is CASSPRVSSYNEQFF. The CDR3 DNA follows: TGTGCCAGCAGCCCTAGGGTTAGCTCCTACAATGAGCAGTTCTTC.

For the CDR3, the DNA is TGTGCCAGCACCTCCACAGGACTCAACCGGGATACCCAGTACTTC. It encodes CASTSTGLNRDTQYF. The chain couples TRBV7-9 to TRBJ2-5; D tentatively fits TRBD1 or TRBD2 (5 bases each). V shed 7 bases and J shed 8 bases, with 23 bases lying between them. Germline CDR1 SEHNR, CDR2 FQNEAQ (reference sequence). CDR3 length: 15 amino acids. Filled out from reference TRBV7-9 and TRBJ2-5, the complete variable domain reads DTGVSQNPRHKITKRGQNVTFRCDPISEHNRLYWYRQTLGQGPEFLTYFQNEAQLEKSRLLSDRFSAERPKGSFSTLEIQRTEQGDSAMYLCASTSTGLNRDTQYFGPGTRLLVL.

The rearrangement links TRBV6-4 to TRBJ2-1; 9 bases are shared with TRBD2. With 2 bases clipped from V and 0 bases from J, the junction kept 8 bases outside the gene matches. CDR1 is MRHNA and CDR2 is SNTAGT in the germline V gene. The CDR3 extends over 18 amino acids. The CDR3 bases are TGTGCCAGCAGTGACCCCACCTCTAGCGGGGTCTCCTACAATGAGCAGTTCTTC. Translation: CASSDPTSSGVSYNEQFF.

J is TRBJ2-6 and V is TRBV6-4; 9 positions match TRBD1. The CDR3 extends over 15 amino acids. V was pared by 3 bases and J by 4 bases, with 1 base of the junction left unmatched. In germline, CDR1 is MRHNA, CDR2 SNTAGT. The CDR3 DNA sequence: TGTGCCAGCAGTGAACAGGGGGCAGGGGCCAACGTCCTGACTTTC. Amino acids: CASSEQGAGANVLTF.

The chain is built from TRBV6-2 or TRBV6-3 and TRBJ2-1; the match to TRBD2 covers 11 bases. Trimming at V came to 6 bases and at J to 7 bases, leaving 11 bases not matched to a gene. The CDR3 runs 16 residues. Germline CDR1 reads MNHEY; CDR2 reads SVGEGT. In DNA, the CDR3 is TGTGCCAGCAGCTCCATAGCGGGGGGGCGGCTAAATGAGCAGTTCTTC. This gives the protein CASSSIAGGRLNEQFF.

In its sample, this clone was seen once. The chain carries TRBV5-1 and TRBJ2-7; 8 bases fit TRBD2. The CDR3 is made up of 15 amino acids. The V and J ends lost 0 bases and 2 bases, in that order; junction bases with no gene match: 4. Germline values: CDR1 SGHRS, CDR2 YFSETQ. The chain's CDR3 is CASSLALAGTYEQYF. CDR3 nucleotides: TGCGCCAGCAGCTTGGCCCTAGCGGGTACCTACGAGCAGTACTTC. The entire variable domain, with the rest obtained from reference TRBV5-1 and TRBJ2-7, is as follows: KAGVTQTPRYLIKTRGQQVTLSCSPISGHRSVSWYQQTPGQGLQFLFEYFSETQRNKGNFPGRFSGRQFSNSRSEMNVSTLELGDSALYLCASSLALAGTYEQYFGPGTRLTVT.

V and J are TRBV18 and TRBJ1-4, with D perhaps TRBD1 (6 bases). The germline CDR1 and CDR2 sequences are KGHSH and LQKENI. The CDR3 runs to 17 residues. The V and J ends lost 1 base and 11 bases respectively, with 23 bases between them. This CDR3 reads CASSPLSRTGPVPKLFF. The CDR3 region has the DNA TGTGCCAGCTCACCACTCTCCCGCACAGGGCCCGTTCCCAAACTGTTTTTT.

CDR3 in amino acids: CASGLVPGTTEAFF. DNA of the CDR3: TGTGCTAGTGGTTTGGTACCAGGGACGACTGAAGCTTTCTTT. V is TRBV12-5 and J is TRBJ1-1; D possibly corresponds to TRBD1 (5 bases). Germline-derived CDR1 and CDR2 are LGHNT and FRNRAP. The length of the CDR3 is 14 residues. V was pared by 0 bases and J by 5 bases, with 10 bases between.

The chain recombines TRBV7-9 with TRBJ2-7; D unclear. V was pared by 2 bases and J by 3 bases, with 8 bases between. The length of the CDR3 is 13 residues. Per the germline V gene, CDR1 is SEHNR and CDR2 is FQNEAQ (reference sequence). CDR3 amino acids: CASSLRWDYEQYF. The DNA of the CDR3 is TGTGCCAGCAGCTTAAGGTGGGACTACGAGCAGTACTTC. The full variable domain, rest sourced from reference TRBV7-9 and TRBJ2-7, is DTGVSQNPRHKITKRGQNVTFRCDPISEHNRLYWYRQTLGQGPEFLTYFQNEAQLEKSRLLSDRFSAERPKGSFSTLEIQRTEQGDSAMYLCASSLRWDYEQYFGPGTRLTVT.

CDR3 bases: TGTGCCAGCAGCTTAGCCCCGGGACAGGCCTACGAGCAGTACTTC. Amino acids: CASSLAPGQAYEQYF. V is TRBV7-2 and J is TRBJ2-7, with 8 positions matching TRBD1. The CDR3 runs to 15 residues. V was pared by 0 bases and J by 2 bases, with 3 bases of the junction left unmatched. Looked up from germline, CDR1 is SGHTA and CDR2 is FQGNSA.

This clone was seen only a few times. J is TRBJ1-6 and V is TRBV27; D gene ambiguous. Germline CDR1 is MNHEY and CDR2 is SMNVEV (reference sequence). Trimming removed 7 bases at V and 8 bases at J, with 24 bases between. This CDR3 has 17 residues. CDR3 sequence (DNA): TGTGCCAGCAAGTCACCACCCTGGGAGGGTGTTCATTCACCCCTCCACTTT. Residues: CASKSPPWEGVHSPLHF.

This sequence joins TRBV5-6 and TRBJ1-2; 7 bases map to TRBD1. The germline V gene encodes CDR1 SGHDT and CDR2 YYEEEE. CDR3 length equals 15 residues. The V and J ends lost 3 bases and 4 bases, in that order; junction bases with no gene match: 9. The CDR3 DNA sequence: TGTGCCAGCAGCTCATACAGGGGAGGGAGCTATGGCTACACCTTC. Its translation is CASSSYRGGSYGYTF.

This chain joins TRBV12-5 and TRBJ2-1; D call uncertain. The CDR3 spans 13 residues. CDR1 and CDR2 from the germline V gene are LGHNT and FRNRAP. The germline V and J ends were trimmed by 1 base and 6 bases, with 7 bases remaining between them. The chain's CDR3 is CASGLDQGNEQFF. The CDR3 nucleotides read TGTGCTAGTGGTTTGGACCAAGGCAATGAGCAGTTCTTC.

The V call is TRBV5-4, the J call TRBJ2-3, with D perhaps being TRBD1 or TRBD2 (7 bases each). This CDR3 spans 14 amino acids. The V end was cut by 2 bases, the J end by 6 bases, with 13 bases between. Germline V gene data show CDR1 as SGHNT and CDR2 as YYREEE (reference sequence). The CDR3 spells CASSFVGGGDTQYF. The CDR3 bases are TGTGCCAGCAGCTTCGTGGGAGGGGGCGATACGCAGTATTTT.

V and J are TRBV2 and TRBJ1-6; D unresolved. Germline V gene sequence: CDR1 SNHLY, CDR2 FYNNEI. The CDR3 sequence is 12 residues long. The V end was cut by 5 bases, the J end by 7 bases, with 6 bases between. CDR3 bases: TGTGCCAGCAGTAGGTGGAATTCACCCCTCCACTTT. Encoded protein: CASSRWNSPLHF.

This clone was observed a handful of times. The V gene is TRBV7-2, the J gene TRBJ1-1; D ambiguous. V gave up 5 bases and J gave up 2 bases, with 12 bases separating them. Germline CDR1 SGHTA, CDR2 FQGNSA. This CDR3 has 14 residues. The CDR3 here is CASSLPTANTEAFF. The CDR3 nucleotides read TGTGCCAGCAGCCTACCGACTGCTAACACTGAAGCTTTCTTT.

In its sample, this clone was seen once. The chain recombines TRBV4-3 with TRBJ2-7, with TRBD1 as a possible D gene (6 bases). Deletions cut 4 bases from V and 1 base from J, with 11 bases between. This CDR3 spans 14 amino acids. Germline CDR1 is LGHNA and CDR2 is YSLEER. As DNA, the CDR3 is TGCGCCAGCAGCCGCATTACAGGGTCCTACGAGCAGTACTTC. This codes for CASSRITGSYEQYF.

This clone was recorded a few times. V usage is TRBV4-3 and J usage is TRBJ1-2; TRBD1 might be the D (5 bases). The CDR3 runs to 14 residues. Trimming took 3 bases from V and 4 from J, leaving 12 bases between them. Germline V gene data show CDR1 as LGHNA and CDR2 as YSLEER. The CDR3 coding sequence is TGCGCCAGCAGCCAGTATATGGGGACCTATGGCTACACCTTC. Residues: CASSQYMGTYGYTF.

The chain is built from TRBV2 and TRBJ2-3; 10 nucleotides align to TRBD2. CDR3 length: 16 amino acids. Per germline, CDR1 SNHLY and CDR2 FYNNEI. The ends lost 4 bases at V and 2 bases at J; junction bases unmatched: 6. CDR3 nucleotide sequence: TGTGCCAGCAGTGGACCTAGCGGGGGAATCACAGATACGCAGTATTTT. Its protein is CASSGPSGGITDTQYF.